This T cell receptor (beta chain) was identified during a study of vaccination and CD4 T cells after COVID-19 (dated by TCRdb to between 2021 and 2024). With respect to the entire study: Convalescent patients had a positive SARS-CoV-2 result on nasal swab PCR, and of these patients, 8 or 9 had mild disease and one had severe disease. Six males and four females were included in the convalescent cohort, with two Hispanic individuals, seven Caucasians, two Asians and one multiracial person represented. Each participant got two doses of either the Pfizer-BioNTech BNT162b2 vaccine (n=8) or the Moderna mRNA-1273 vaccine (n=2). Post-COVID blood samples were collected from convalescent patients a median of approximately 100 days after diagnosis, with a range of roughly 35 to 161 days. Post-vaccine blood samples were taken a median of approximately 70 days after the second vaccine dose, with a range of about 13 to 250 days. The cultures were stimulated with overlapping spike peptide pools from SARS-CoV-2 and from the common cold coronaviruses HCoV-NL63, HCoV-OC43 and HCoV-229E. Control cultures received a CEFX viral epitope pool as the positive control, an HIV-1 Nef peptide pool as the negative control, or no peptide. In approximately eleven COVID-19 convalescent patients and a handful of infection-naive healthy vaccine recipients, the spike-specific CD4+ TCR repertoire before mRNA vaccination was compared with the repertoire after mRNA vaccination.

Study-level results and caveats: In convalescent patients, a median around 86% of post-vaccine SARS-CoV-2-reactive clones were detected only after vaccination, suggesting vaccine-specific priming. The median count of SARS-CoV-2-reactive clonotypes went up from 20 to 25 after infection to a few dozen after vaccination, although the change was not significant. Of the vaccine-specific clones in convalescent patients, 304 of 307, or nearly all, reacted only to SARS-CoV-2 spike and did not cross-react with common cold coronaviruses. The number of convalescent patients in the study was relatively small, and the study did not examine early timepoints following natural infection.

To prepare the library, PCR was applied. TCR sequencing of DNA from cultured CD4+ T cells used the Oncomine TCR Beta short-read assay at the Johns Hopkins FTIC core. The QIAamp micro DNA kit was used to extract genomic DNA from the cultured CD4+ T cells. Oncomine TCR Beta libraries from cultured CD4+ T cells were pooled with unique dual indexes and sequenced on an Illumina iSeq 100. The authors' analysis ran thus. Non-productive sequences were removed, and CDR3s not starting with C, not ending with F or W, or shorter than 7 amino acids were discarded. Antigen-specific clonotypes were identified using the MANAFEST web application through comparison of peptide-stimulated wells with reference and other culture wells. For a clone to be called positive, the clone needed an FDR below 0.05, an odds ratio above 5, and a productive frequency above 0.1% in at least two of three replicate wells. A clonotype counted as cross-reactive if it showed significant expansion both in the SARS-CoV-2 spike wells and in at least one common cold coronavirus spike condition. CDR3 homology was assessed with Levenshtein distances (stringdist) and unrooted phylogenetic trees (ape) in R version 3.6.1. Starting from the raw public reads, TCRdb applied fastp trimming at Q25, assembled clones with MiXCR and retained in-frame beta chains. CDR3 protein sequences are deduplicated, and each keeps its most common genes and DNA. The V and J calls, along with clone size, are taken from TCRdb and not from the paper's own processing. In this sample the table shows some 16,000 distinct CDR3 sequences, approximately 55% of which occur a single time. 7.5% to 9.5% of the sample goes to the ten largest clones.

According to the germline V gene, CDR1 reads SGHDN and CDR2 reads FVKESK. V loses 9 bases of germline sequence and J loses 2 bases, and the interval between the two ends is 28 bases. The CDR3 runs 18 amino acids, cysteine and phenylalanine included. Left in the record is the CDR3 DNA by itself, 54 bases read in frame from the first base. The sample's treatment or condition label, in plain terms: approximately nine-day PBMC culture with coronavirus spike peptide pools or control peptides (ViraFEST assay). The ViraFEST assay was used in the study, in which antigen-specific T cells were expanded with peptide pools and expanded clonotypes were subsequently identified by TCR sequencing. The convalescent patients' positive SARS-CoV-2 PCR tests were from March to December 2020, which was before the Alpha, Beta and Delta variants emerged in the United States. PBMCs were cultured at under 2.5 million per well in IMDM supplemented with approximately 5% human AB serum and roughly 10 IU/ml IL-2, with about 9 ug/ml peptide pools added. Half of the culture medium was replaced with fresh IL-2-containing medium on days 3 and 7. Once the cells had been in culture for 9 to 10 days, the EasySep CD4+ T cell isolation kit was used to isolate CD4+ T cells by negative selection. Ficoll-Paque Plus gradient centrifugation was used to isolate PBMCs from whole blood, and the isolated PBMCs were then either used fresh or cryopreserved at -140C. Culture conditions were generally each tested in triplicate wells.

To note about this clonotype: Its antigen is still unknown. It has no much larger one-base neighbor in the sample; base qualities were not kept.

This chain is built from TRBV14 and TRBJ1-2; matching of 5 bases hints at TRBD1 as the D gene. This receptor was identified in a human donor who had recovered from COVID-19. The sample consisted of CD4+ T cells from blood, cultured in vitro. The DNA sequence is TGTGCCAGTACCCGCTCCGGGACCGGAGTAAGGGGAAACTATGGCTACACCTTC. This encodes CASTRSGTGVRGNYGYTF.